The clone carrying this TCR beta chain was seen only a few times. Its antigen remains unidentified. The data are from a study of T cells in Graves' hyperthyroidism and ophthalmopathy. Looking at the study overall: Once the initial diagnosis was made, peripheral blood was obtained before any treatment. Findings and caveats of the study: Model predictions of ophthalmopathy came a median 6.5 months before onset. Most clonotypes expanded in the thyroid (above 0.001) were also present in blood. A 13 V-J model separated ophthalmopathy from stable hyperthyroidism.

TCR beta CDR3 regions were amplified from RNA transcripts. Carried out on the TCR CDR3, a first-round RT-PCR used the HTBI primer set. From the multiplex PCR reads, TCRdb called clonotypes with MiXCR, one entry per CDR3 protein. The sample lists around 610,000 distinct CDR3 sequences, about 14% occurring once. Per the germline V gene, CDR1 is DFQATT and CDR2 is SNEGSKA (reference sequence). Trimming pared 5 bases from V and 8 bases from J, leaving 12 bases between. The CDR3 consists of 11 residues. The chain is built from TRBV20-1 and TRBJ2-5, with D uncertain. Source material: blood. The clonotype originates from a woman between 40 and 55 years old with Graves' ophthalmopathy. This CDR3 is CSAGSPITQYF. The CDR3 DNA reads as TGCAGTGCTGGGTCCCCGATTACCCAGTACTTC.